The clone carrying this T cell receptor beta chain has more than one count but fewer than ten. Sequencing was performed with immunoSEQ multiplex PCR; in TCRdb, only in-frame clones are kept and a portion is missing. Counted here are some 17,000 clones, nearly 80% occurring once; the ten biggest clones make up approximately 10%. This CDR3 has 14 amino acids. The entry originates in a study of sequential checkpoint blockade in melanoma. Study overall: Each arm's sequence ended with maintenance nivolumab.

The sample's treatment: randomized to nivolumab then ipilimumab (arm A) or the reverse (arm B). None of the patients previously received DNA-damaging chemotherapy. Live CD3+CD8+ CD19− CD56− cells were sorted from PBMCs. The sequence was collected from a human donor with melanoma. The rearrangement joins TRBV21-1 to TRBJ1-2. TRBV21-1 is noted as a pseudogene. Sequenced material: CD8+ T cells sorted from blood (inferred from file names), taken from a patient given nivolumab and ipilimumab in sequence. The CDR3 DNA is TGTGCCAGCAGCAAAGTAGGACTCGAAGGGGGCTACACCTTC. Encoded protein: CASSKVGLEGGYTF.